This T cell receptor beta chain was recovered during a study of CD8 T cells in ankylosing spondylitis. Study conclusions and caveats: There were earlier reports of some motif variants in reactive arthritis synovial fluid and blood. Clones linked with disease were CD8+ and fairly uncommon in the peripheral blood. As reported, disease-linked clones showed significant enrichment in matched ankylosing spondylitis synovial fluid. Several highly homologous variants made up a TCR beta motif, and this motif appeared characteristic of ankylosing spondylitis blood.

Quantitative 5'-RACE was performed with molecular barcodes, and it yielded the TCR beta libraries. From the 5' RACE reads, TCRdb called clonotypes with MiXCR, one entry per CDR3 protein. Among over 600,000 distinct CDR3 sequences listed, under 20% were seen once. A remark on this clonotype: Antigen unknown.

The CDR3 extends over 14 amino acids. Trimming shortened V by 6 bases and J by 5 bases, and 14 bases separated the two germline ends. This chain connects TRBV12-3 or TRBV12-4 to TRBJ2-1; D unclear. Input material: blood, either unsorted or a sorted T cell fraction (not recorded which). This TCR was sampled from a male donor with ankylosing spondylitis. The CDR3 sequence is CASSPPRFHNEQFF. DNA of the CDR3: TGTGCCAGCAGCCCCCCCAGGTTCCACAATGAGCAGTTCTTC.